The 13 T cell receptor beta chains below come from one sample, sequenced in a study of CD8+ T cells in alopecia areata. Extraction of RNA preceded its reverse transcription into cDNA, which served as the sequencing template. Measured with immunoSEQ multiplex PCR; TCRdb has only the in-frame clones, and not every one. The sample contains roughly 59,000 clones, approximately 46% of which appear only once. This material consisted of CD8+ T cells sorted from blood, taken at week 0. The source of these receptors is a human donor with alopecia areata.

The V gene is TRBV7-9, the J gene TRBJ2-3, with D hard to call. Germline CDR1 is SEHNR and CDR2 is FQNEAQ (reference sequence). The CDR3 has 11 residues. V was trimmed by 6 bases and J by 5 bases, leaving 6 bases between them. This chain's CDR3 is CASSPKDTQYF. CDR3 nucleotide sequence: TGTGCCAGCAGTCCGAAAGATACGCAGTATTTT.

This rearrangement joins TRBV4-1 to TRBJ1-2; maybe TRBD1 (5 bases). The CDR3 consists of 16 residues. Germline V gives CDR1 MGHRA, CDR2 YSYEKL. The V and J ends lost 7 bases and 6 bases respectively, with 24 bases between them. The CDR3 spells CASTLGGGSLLDGYTF. The CDR3 DNA sequence: TGCGCCAGCACCTTGGGTGGGGGTTCCCTCCTGGATGGCTACACCTTC.

This chain uses TRBV19 with TRBJ2-6; D uncertain. The germline CDR1 and CDR2 sequences are LNHDA and SQIVND (reference sequence). The CDR3 sequence is 13 residues long. The V end lost 6 bases, the J end lost 0 bases, and 3 bases lay between the germline ends. The CDR3 DNA is TGTGCCAGTAGGATCTCTGGGGCCAACGTCCTGACTTTC. Translation gives CASRISGANVLTF.

The rearrangement links TRBV6-5 to TRBJ2-7; 13 bases line up with TRBD2. After removal of 6 bases from V and 2 bases from J, the junction contained 4 bases not matched to a gene. CDR1 is MNHEY and CDR2 is SVGAGI in the germline V gene. The CDR3 spans 15 residues. The CDR3: CASRPLAGGPYEQYF. The CDR3 coding sequence is TGTGCCAGCAGACCACTAGCGGGAGGGCCCTACGAGCAGTACTTC.

The V call is TRBV23-1, the J call TRBJ2-1; D might be TRBD1 (8 bases). TRBV23-1 is classed as an ORF, of uncertain function. V was cut by 11 bases and J by 8 bases, with 22 bases left in between. The CDR3 spans 14 residues. The CDR3 loop reads CASTGGRGPHEQFF. CDR3 in DNA: TGCGCCTCCACGGGGGGCAGGGGGCCCCATGAGCAGTTCTTC.

This clone was observed at least ten times. The genes are TRBV14 and TRBJ2-7, with D hard to call. The CDR3 has 15 amino acids. Germline values: CDR1 SGHDN, CDR2 FVKESK. Between the trimmed V and J ends, which lost 1 base and 3 bases, there was a span of 13 bases. This CDR3 is CASSQGSFAYYEQYF. As DNA, the CDR3 is TGTGCCAGCAGCCAAGGTAGCTTCGCCTACTACGAGCAGTACTTC.

The CDR3 DNA sequence: TGTGCCAGCAGGAACAGAGAAGCTATATTCTACGAGCAGTACTTC. Amino acid sequence: CASRNREAIFYEQYF. The chain has TRBV6-6 and TRBJ2-7, with D uncertain. Germline loops: CDR1 MNHNY, CDR2 SVGAGI (reference sequence). This CDR3 is built from 15 residues. The V end lost 6 bases, the J end lost 3 bases, and 18 bases lay between the germline ends.

This chain connects TRBV4-1 to TRBJ1-2, with D uncertain. CDR1 and CDR2 from the germline V gene are MGHRA and YSYEKL. The CDR3 extends over 14 amino acids. V lost 0 bases and J 3 bases, leaving 8 bases between the germline ends. CDR3 DNA sequence: TGCGCCAGCAGCCAAGATGGGTTGGACTATGGCTACACCTTC. It is translated as CASSQDGLDYGYTF.

This rearrangement joins TRBV30 to TRBJ2-3; D unresolved. The CDR3 is 12 residues long. V was shortened by 0 bases and J by 1 base, with 2 bases between the two germline ends. Germline loops: CDR1 GTSNPN, CDR2 SVGIG (reference sequence). CDR3 sequence: CAWSVRTDTQYF. The CDR3 nucleotides read TGTGCCTGGAGTGTACGCACAGATACGCAGTATTTT.

Points on this clone: One end of the junction varies from germline; a read error may be responsible. The DNA for the CDR3 is TGCGCCAGCAGCCAAGAGCGGGAGTGGAACACCGGGGAGCTGTTTTTT. Its protein is CASSQEREWNTGELFF. The chain recombines TRBV5-4 with TRBJ2-2; 8 positions agree with TRBD2. The CDR3 sequence is 16 residues long. From germline, CDR1 is SGHNT and CDR2 YYREEE (reference sequence).

CDR3 sequence reads: CASSASGRAYEQFF. Written as DNA, the CDR3 is TGTGCCAGCAGCGCTAGCGGGAGGGCCTATGAGCAGTTCTTC. The chain uses TRBV7-8 and TRBJ2-1, with TRBD2 identical over 12 bases. CDR1 is SGHVS, CDR2 FQNEAQ, per germline. After removal of 5 bases from V and 8 bases from J, the junction contained 4 bases not matched to a gene. This CDR3 has 14 residues.

This clone was seen only a few times. Here the CDR3 DNA reads TGTGCCAGCAGCTTATCTAGCGGGAACTACGAGCAGTACTTC. Encoded protein: CASSLSSGNYEQYF. This chain connects TRBV7-1 to TRBJ2-7; 9 bases are a match to TRBD2. TRBV7-1 is given ORF status, its function remaining uncertain. With V trimmed by 4 bases and J by 3 bases, 4 bases remained unmatched. The CDR3 loop spans 14 amino acids.

CDR3 sequence reads: CASSSKLNEQFF. In DNA form, the CDR3 reads TGTGCCAGCAGTTCCAAGCTTAATGAGCAGTTCTTC. The genes are TRBV6-6 and TRBJ2-1; D is undetermined. The CDR3 length is 12 residues. V was cut by 4 bases and J by 7 bases, with 8 bases left in between. CDR1 and CDR2 from the germline V gene are MNHNY and SVGAGI (reference sequence).